These 5 T cell receptor beta chains share one sample of origin, sequenced in a study of early T cells in non-severe SARS-CoV-2 infection (dated by TCRdb to the early 2020s). Library preparation was by 5' RACE. These reads were obtained on a NextSeq 500. TCRdb itself trimmed the public reads at Q25 with fastp, ran MiXCR and retained productive beta chains. Rows with a matching CDR3 protein are joined into one entry that keeps the most common DNA and genes. The sample table holds roughly 120,000 distinct CDR3 sequences, of which 10% to 15% were seen once. The ten biggest clones cover approximately 3.8% of the sample. The sequencing used whole blood, collected at baseline. The receptors were sampled from an adult who was a healthcare worker with PCR-confirmed SARS-CoV-2 infection or an uninfected control (not recorded which).

This chain links TRBV12-3 or TRBV12-4 with TRBJ1-1; D is ambiguous. V shed 4 bases and J shed 0 bases, with 12 bases lying between them. The CDR3 has 15 amino acids. The CDR3 is CASSSQVAMNTEAFF. In DNA form, the CDR3 reads TGTGCCAGCAGTTCCCAGGTGGCCATGAACACTGAAGCTTTCTTT.

This clonotype showed up just a few times. The chain carries TRBV20-1 and TRBJ2-1, with TRBD2 identical over 11 bases. CDR3 length: 14 residues. CDR1 and CDR2 (germline): DFQATT, SNEGSKA (reference sequence). The trim removed 0 bases at V and 9 bases at J, leaving 4 bases unmatched. The DNA of the CDR3 is TGCAGTGCTAGAGATCTCGGACTAGCGGGTGAGCAGTTCTTC. It yields the protein CSARDLGLAGEQFF.

In this sample, this clonotype turned up a few times. The DNA of the CDR3 is TGCAGCGTTGGGATGACGGGGCGGGCCACTGAAGCTTTCTTT. Translation: CSVGMTGRATEAFF. The chain couples TRBV29-1 to TRBJ1-1; D might be TRBD1 (5 bases). The germline gives CDR1 SQVTM, CDR2 ANQGSEA. V lost 4 bases to trimming and J lost 4 bases, with 16 bases between them. The CDR3 extends over 14 amino acids.

This sequence joins TRBV11-2 and TRBJ1-5; tentative D call: TRBD1 (5 bases). Germline CDR1 SGHAT, CDR2 FQNNGV. CDR3 length: 14 amino acids. V was shortened by 5 bases and J by 3 bases, with 11 bases between the two germline ends. CDR3: CASSPPGTNQPQHF. CDR3 nucleotides: TGTGCCAGCAGCCCCCCAGGGACCAATCAGCCCCAGCATTTT.

Ten or more counts support this clonotype. The J gene is TRBJ1-1, the V gene TRBV29-1; unclear D gene. V was clipped by 6 bases and J by 7 bases, with 15 bases between them. Germline V gives CDR1 SQVTM, CDR2 ANQGSEA. The CDR3 loop spans 12 amino acids. Here the CDR3 DNA reads TGCAGCGTCCCCCAGGCCGGGCGTGAAGCTTTCTTT. This codes for CSVPQAGREAFF.